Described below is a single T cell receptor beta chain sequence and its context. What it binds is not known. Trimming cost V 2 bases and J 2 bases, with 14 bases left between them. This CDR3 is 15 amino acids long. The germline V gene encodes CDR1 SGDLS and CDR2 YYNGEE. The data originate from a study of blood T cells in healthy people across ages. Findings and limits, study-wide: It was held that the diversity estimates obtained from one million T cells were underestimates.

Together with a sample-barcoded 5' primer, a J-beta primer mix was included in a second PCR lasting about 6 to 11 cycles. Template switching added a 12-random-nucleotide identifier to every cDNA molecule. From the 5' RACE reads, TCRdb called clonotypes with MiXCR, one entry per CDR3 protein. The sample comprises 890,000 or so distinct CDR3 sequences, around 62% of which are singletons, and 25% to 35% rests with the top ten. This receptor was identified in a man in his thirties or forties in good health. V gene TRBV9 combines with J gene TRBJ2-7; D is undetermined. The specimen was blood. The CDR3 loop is CASSVLPKPPYEQYF. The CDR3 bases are TGTGCCAGCAGCGTCTTACCCAAACCTCCCTACGAGCAGTACTTC.